The clone carrying this T cell receptor (beta chain) showed up just a few times. Its antigen is still unknown. These data come from a study of CD8+CD57+ T cells in acquired aplastic anemia. Study summary: An average of 3.2 ug of DNA was obtained from sorted CD4+ and CD8+ cells. The study's findings and limits: Between patients and controls, CD8+ Simpson's diversity did not vary significantly.

V was pared by 8 bases and J by 7 bases, with 5 bases between. Germline CDR1 reads SNHLY; CDR2 reads FYNNEI. This CDR3 comprises 10 residues. Patients chosen for sequencing had shown CD8+CD57+ cell expansion by flow cytometry. Among the patients, all had severe acquired aplastic anemia. Each patient gave a blood sample that was collected before any therapy had been received. CDR3 and TCR beta VDJ profiling relied on a genomic DNA template. TCRdb analysed the reads with MiXCR anew, one entry per CDR3 protein. The table lists 200,000 to 300,000 distinct CDR3 sequences, around 82% of them singletons. The clonotype comes from a human donor with aplastic anemia. Source material: sorted CD4+, CD8+, or CD8+CD57+ T cells (not recorded which) from PBMCs. The rearrangement uses TRBV2 and TRBJ2-2, with no clear D. CDR3 sequence (DNA): TGTGCCAGCGGGGACGGGGAGCTGTTTTTT. The encoded protein is CASGDGELFF.